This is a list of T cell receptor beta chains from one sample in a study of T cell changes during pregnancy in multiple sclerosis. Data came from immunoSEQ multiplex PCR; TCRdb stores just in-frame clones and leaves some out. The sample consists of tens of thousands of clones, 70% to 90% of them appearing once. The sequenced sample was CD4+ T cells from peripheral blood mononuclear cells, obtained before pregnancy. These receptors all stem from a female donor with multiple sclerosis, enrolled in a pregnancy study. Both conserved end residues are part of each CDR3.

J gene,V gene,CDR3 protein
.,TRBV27,CASSFVGGGGYEQYF
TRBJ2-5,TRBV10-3,CAISGLPAGPIQETQYF
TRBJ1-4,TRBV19,CASSPRDRGGEKLFF
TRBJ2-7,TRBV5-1,CASSLGSIPLEQYF
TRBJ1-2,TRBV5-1,CASSSEWGGQAGYTF
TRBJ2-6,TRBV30,CAWSVLSGANVLTF
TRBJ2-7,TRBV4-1,CASSHRISYEQYF
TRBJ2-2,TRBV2,CASSENRAGELFF
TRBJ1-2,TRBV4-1,CASSQGGNRPTGYTF
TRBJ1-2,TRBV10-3,CAISTQGADGYTF
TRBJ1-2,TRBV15,CATSRDADGGYTF
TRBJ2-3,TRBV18,CASSLLTGTQYF
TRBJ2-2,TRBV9,CASSVGLQGELFF
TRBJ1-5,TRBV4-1,CASSQVGAAGYDRQPQHF
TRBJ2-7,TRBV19,CASSIKLTYEQYF
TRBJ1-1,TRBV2,CASSSYGGTEAFF
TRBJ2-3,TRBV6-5,CASMGGSGGTDTQYF
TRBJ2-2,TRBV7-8,CASSLATENTGELFF
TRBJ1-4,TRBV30,CAWNIRGRLNEKLFF
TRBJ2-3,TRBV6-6,CASSYGDYFGAQYF
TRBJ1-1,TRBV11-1,CASSLLRRDTEAFF
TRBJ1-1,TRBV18,CASSSDRARLAFF
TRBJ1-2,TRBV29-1,CSVGGLANYGYTF
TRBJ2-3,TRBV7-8,CASSLARLTGRTDTQYF
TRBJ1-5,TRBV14,CASSQLGQTINQPQHF
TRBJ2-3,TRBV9,CASSATGTSGNTQYF
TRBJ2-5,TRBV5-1,CASSLNVGGFQETQYF
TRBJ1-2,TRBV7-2,CASSSTWGGRGASGYTF